The 31 T cell receptor beta chains given below trace back to one sample, sequenced in a study of T cell repertoires in cytomegalovirus infection. TCRdb called the reads again in MiXCR, with one record for every CDR3 protein. The sample includes roughly 100,000 distinct CDR3 sequences, 15% to 20% of them seen just once. Sequenced material: PBMCs. These receptors were collected from a human donor in good health (CMV status not recorded). Some clones in this sample may be carry-over from other donors' samples.

By proportion, this clonotype is medium-sized. The rearrangement joins TRBV7-2 to TRBJ2-3; 7 bases line up with TRBD2. CDR3 length: 14 amino acids. From germline, CDR1 is SGHTA and CDR2 FQGNSA. Unmatched junction bases numbered 8, after V lost 5 bases and J lost 6 bases. The CDR3, as DNA: TGTGCCAGCAGCGATAGCGGGTTCAGGGATACGCAGTATTTT. As protein: CASSDSGFRDTQYF.

This clonotype appeared many times. DNA of the CDR3: TGTGCCAGCAGCCTGAATCGTATCGGGGGCCGGATGATCAATACGCAGTATTTT. Encoded protein: CASSLNRIGGRMINTQYF. The rearrangement links TRBV5-5 to TRBJ2-3; TRBD1 or TRBD2 may be the D gene (6 bases each). V was cut by 4 bases and J by 7 bases, with 28 bases left in between. This CDR3 comprises 18 residues. Germline loops: CDR1 SGHKS, CDR2 YYEKEE (reference sequence).

The rearrangement uses TRBV6-2 or TRBV6-3 and TRBJ2-2, with TRBD2 identical over 7 bases. CDR3 size: 19 residues. Germline V gene lookup returns CDR1 MNHEY and CDR2 SVGEGT. V lost 0 bases and J lost 1; bases outside the gene matches: 11. Here the CDR3 DNA reads TGTGCCAGCAGTTACTCCCCGGGCGGGGGAGGACAGAACACCGGGGAGCTGTTTTTT. Translating gives CASSYSPGGGGQNTGELFF.

Of note for this clonotype: This may be a read error: a much more frequent sequence differs by one nucleotide. The conserved phenylalanine or tryptophan is not found at the CDR3 terminus, so this likely reflects a read error. This chain links TRBV5-1 with TRBJ1-1; a possible D gene is TRBD1 (6 bases). Trimming left V 4 bases short and J 6 bases short, with 19 bases between. Looked up from germline, CDR1 is SGHRS and CDR2 is YFSETQ. This CDR3 spans 15 amino acids. The CDR3 nucleotides read TGCGCCAGCAGCCCTACTCTCTTAGACAGGCCTGAAGCTTTCTTA. It encodes CASSPTLLDRPEAFL.

This clonotype occurred many times. The chain couples TRBV7-2 to TRBJ2-6; 10 nucleotides match TRBD1. CDR3 length: 18 residues. Trimming removed 4 bases from V and 3 bases from J; junction bases left unmatched: 9. Per germline, CDR1 SGHTA and CDR2 FQGNSA. Here the CDR3 DNA reads TGTGCCAGCAGCTCGACAGGGGGCGCTTCTTATGGGGCCAACGTCCTGACTTTC. Its translation: CASSSTGGASYGANVLTF.

This clonotype was seen a few times. The chain joins TRBV7-9 to TRBJ2-7; D not certain. The CDR3 loop spans 15 amino acids. Trimming removed 5 bases from V and 4 bases from J, with 18 bases in between. Germline lookup yields CDR1 SEHNR and CDR2 FQNEAQ (reference sequence). DNA for the CDR3: TGTGCCAGCAGCCCCCACACATCCAGATCATACGAGCAGTACTTC. This sequence encodes CASSPHTSRSYEQYF.

This clonotype appeared many times. The rearrangement joins TRBV10-3 to TRBJ2-1; 12 bases match TRBD2. This CDR3 region has 17 residues. Germline V gene lookup returns CDR1 ENHRY and CDR2 SYGVKD. Trimming removed 10 bases from V and 0 bases from J; junction bases left unmatched: 10. CDR3 coding DNA: TGTGCCACGGCGACTAGCGGGGGCCGGAGCTCCTACAATGAGCAGTTCTTC. This translates into CATATSGGRSSYNEQFF.

This clonotype was recorded a few times. The chain combines TRBV7-3 with TRBJ2-7; D possibly matches TRBD1 or TRBD2 (5 bases each). Germline V gene lookup returns CDR1 SGHTA and CDR2 FQGTGA. Trimming removed 5 bases from V and 3 bases from J, with 11 bases in between. This CDR3 contains 13 residues. CDR3 nucleotides: TGTGCCAGCAGCCCCGGGACCAGCTACGAGCAGTACTTC. Translation: CASSPGTSYEQYF.

This clonotype was counted at least ten times. The chain combines TRBV7-2 with TRBJ2-7; 9 bases map to TRBD2. V dropped 5 bases and J dropped 4; count of bases not matched to a gene: 12. This CDR3 region has 16 residues. The germline CDR1 and CDR2 sequences are SGHTA and FQGNSA. CDR3: CASSVGGTSSGYEQYF. In DNA form, the CDR3 reads TGTGCCAGCAGCGTAGGAGGGACTAGCTCGGGATACGAGCAGTACTTC. Filled out from reference TRBV7-2 and TRBJ2-7, the complete variable domain reads GAGVSQSPSNKVTEKGKDVELRCDPISGHTALYWYRQSLGQGLEFLIYFQGNSAPDKSGLPSDRFSAERTGGSVSTLTIQRTQQEDSAVYLCASSVGGTSSGYEQYFGPGTRLTVT.

V and J are TRBV28 and TRBJ1-2, with 7 bases lining up with TRBD1. Germline V gives CDR1 MDHEN, CDR2 SYDVKM. Unmatched junction bases numbered 20, after V lost 3 bases and J lost 4 bases. CDR3 length equals 19 residues. CDR3 bases: TGTGCCAGCAGTTTCCCCGCCGGGTCTAGACAGGGATCGATCTATGGCTACACCTTC. Amino acid sequence: CASSFPAGSRQGSIYGYTF.

The rearrangement uses TRBV7-3 and TRBJ2-1; TRBD2 matches at 8 bases. CDR3 size: 15 residues. Germline CDR1 is SGHTA and CDR2 is FQGTGA. V trimming: 2 bases; J trimming: 2 bases; junction bases outside the gene matches: 2. DNA of the CDR3: TGTGCCAGCAGCTTACTCGGGGGGGCCTACAATGAGCAGTTCTTC. This translates into CASSLLGGAYNEQFF.

This clonotype was seen only a few times. The genes are TRBV20-1 and TRBJ2-1, with TRBD2 matching over 7 bases. CDR1 and CDR2 (germline): DFQATT, SNEGSKA (reference sequence). The length of the CDR3 is 12 residues. CDR3 bases: TGCGGGGGGGGAGGGACTCTCAATGAGCAGTTCTTC. Amino acids: CGGGGTLNEQFF.

The V gene is TRBV2, the J gene TRBJ1-6; D call uncertain. Germline V gives CDR1 SNHLY, CDR2 FYNNEI. V shed 3 bases and J shed 6 bases, with 3 bases lying between them. CDR3 size: 12 residues. Here the CDR3 reads CASSDGNSPLHF. Here the CDR3 DNA reads TGTGCCAGCAGTGACGGTAATTCACCCCTCCACTTT.

J is TRBJ2-4 and V is TRBV7-6; D is unclear. CDR1 is SGHVS, CDR2 FNYEAQ, per germline. CDR3 length equals 16 residues. The germline V and J ends were trimmed by 5 bases and 8 bases, with 22 bases remaining between them. CDR3 nucleotide sequence: TGTGCCAGCAGCCTGGCCCCGGGTTCGGATTCGGACATTCAGTACTTC. Its translation: CASSLAPGSDSDIQYF.

This clonotype came up many times. The J gene is TRBJ2-1, the V gene TRBV6-5; 9 nucleotides align to TRBD1. The V gene end was trimmed by 2 bases and the J gene end by 5 bases; junction bases not matched to a gene: 4. Germline CDR1 MNHEY, CDR2 SVGAGI. This CDR3 has 15 amino acids. CDR3 coding DNA: TGTGCCAGCAGTTACGGGACAGGGATGAACAATGAGCAGTTCTTC. This codes for CASSYGTGMNNEQFF.

In regard to this clonotype: A much larger clone lies one base from this, so it may be a read error. The chain links TRBV7-2 to TRBJ1-2; perhaps TRBD1 as D (5 bases). The CDR3 is 14 residues long. Germline CDR1 is SGHTA and CDR2 is FQGNSA. DNA of the CDR3: TGTGCCGGCAGCCCCAGGGCCAAACCTTATGGCTACACCTTC. It specifies CAGSPRAKPYGYTF.

This clonotype was seen once. Given a much more abundant clone one base away, this may be a read error. The chain couples TRBV6-6 to TRBJ2-7; TRBD2 might be the D (5 bases). Germline lookup yields CDR1 MNHNY and CDR2 SVGAGI (reference sequence). Trimming pared 2 bases from V and 5 bases from J, leaving 16 bases between. There are 15 residues in the CDR3. CDR3 region: CASSYGAASSDEQYF. The CDR3 DNA is TGTGCCAGCAGTTACGGTGCAGCGAGTAGCGACGAGCAGTACTTC.

V is TRBV12-5 and J is TRBJ1-1, with 7 bases identical to TRBD1. Germline V gene sequence: CDR1 LGHNT, CDR2 FRNRAP. V lost 3 bases to trimming and J lost 13 bases; unmatched junction nucleotides: 5. The CDR3 runs 11 residues. The CDR3 region is CASGFETGDFF. As DNA, the CDR3 is TGTGCTAGTGGTTTTGAAACAGGGGATTTCTTT. The variable domain in full, with the rest retrieved from reference TRBV12-5 and TRBJ1-1, is DARVTQTPRHKVTEMGQEVTMRCQPILGHNTVFWYRQTMMQGLELLAYFRNRAPLDDSGMPKDRFSAEMPDATLATLKIQPSEPRDSAVYFCASGFETGDFFGQGTRLTVV.

The V and J genes are TRBV20-1 and TRBJ1-4, with 8 bases identical to TRBD1. Germline V CDR1 and CDR2: DFQATT, SNEGSKA (reference sequence). This CDR3 spans 15 amino acids. J was trimmed by 1 base and V by 5 bases; bases with no gene match: 6. CDR3 protein: CSAGQGMLTNEKLFF. The DNA of the CDR3 is TGCAGTGCTGGACAGGGAATGCTAACTAATGAAAAACTGTTTTTT.

The CDR3 spells CASSPGDSFTDTQYF. Here the CDR3 DNA reads TGTGCCAGCAGCCCCGGGGACAGCTTCACAGATACGCAGTATTTT. V is TRBV7-2 and J is TRBJ2-3; TRBD1 aligns across 7 bases. The CDR3 is 15 residues long. The germline V gene encodes CDR1 SGHTA and CDR2 FQGNSA. J lost 2 bases, V lost 5 bases, and 7 bases had no gene match.

In this sample, this clonotype turned up a few times. V gene TRBV10-3 combines with J gene TRBJ1-1; D not resolved. Germline values: CDR1 ENHRY, CDR2 SYGVKD. The CDR3 runs 12 residues. V was trimmed by 8 bases and J by 0 bases, leaving 7 bases between them. The CDR3 DNA reads as TGTGCCATCGGCAGACTGAACACTGAAGCTTTCTTT. Translated, it gives CAIGRLNTEAFF.

The CDR3: CARLRTGDEYQETQYF. The CDR3 region has the DNA TGTGCCAGGCTTCGAACAGGGGACGAGTACCAAGAGACCCAGTACTTC. The chain links TRBV28 to TRBJ2-5; 7 positions match TRBD1. With 9 bases clipped from V and 0 bases from J, the junction kept 13 bases outside the gene matches. The CDR3 has 16 amino acids. Per the germline V gene, CDR1 is MDHEN and CDR2 is SYDVKM.

This clonotype has a handful of counts. The chain joins TRBV7-2 to TRBJ1-2; D ambiguous. Germline-derived CDR1 and CDR2 are SGHTA and FQGNSA. The CDR3 spans 15 residues. V was trimmed by 4 bases and J by 8 bases, leaving 20 bases between them. In DNA, the CDR3 is TGTGCCAGCAGCTCCCACCTGAGGTTTGTGGAGGGCTACACCTTC. Translated, it gives CASSSHLRFVEGYTF.

About this clonotype itself: Since a much larger clone is just one base distant, this may be a read error. The chain is built from TRBV7-6 and TRBJ1-1; D unresolved. Trimming left V 6 bases short and J 0 bases short, with 20 bases between. Germline V lookup: CDR1 SGHVS, CDR2 FNYEAQ. The CDR3 length is 17 residues. CDR3 amino acids: CASRFGIRQGLNTEAFF. In DNA form, the CDR3 reads TGTGCCAGCAGGTTTGGGATACGCCAAGGGTTGAACACTGAAGCTTTCTTT.

This chain links TRBV6-2 or TRBV6-3 with TRBJ2-3, with TRBD1 matching 10 bases. Germline CDR1 is MNHEY and CDR2 is SVGEGT. With 5 bases clipped from V and 1 base from J, the junction kept 3 bases outside the gene matches. CDR3 length: 15 amino acids. In DNA form, the CDR3 reads TGTGCCAGCAGTGGTGACAGGGGGCGCACAGATACGCAGTATTTT. Translation gives CASSGDRGRTDTQYF.

This clonotype was seen ten or more times. The chain combines TRBV7-2 with TRBJ1-1; D is ambiguous. The CDR3 loop spans 13 amino acids. Germline lookup yields CDR1 SGHTA and CDR2 FQGNSA. Between the trimmed V and J ends, which lost 3 bases and 5 bases, there was a span of 10 bases. The CDR3 DNA reads as TGTGCCAGCAGCTTCTCGTATGGTACTGAAGCTTTCTTT. Amino acid sequence: CASSFSYGTEAFF.

The sample holds a few counts of this clonotype. This chain links TRBV19 with TRBJ2-7; a weak D match, TRBD2 (6 bases). The CDR3 is 14 residues long. In germline, CDR1 is LNHDA, CDR2 SQIVND (reference sequence). Trimming stripped 8 bases from V and 1 base from J, with 15 bases between. CDR3 sequence (DNA): TGTGCCAGTGGTCCGGGCGGGGCATCCTACGAGCAGTACTTC. Translating gives CASGPGGASYEQYF.

This clonotype occurred a few times. This rearrangement joins TRBV7-9 to TRBJ2-7; D is possibly TRBD2 (5 bases). V was cut by 0 bases and J by 4 bases, with 13 bases left in between. There are 15 residues in the CDR3. Germline V gene sequence: CDR1 SEHNR, CDR2 FQNEAQ (reference sequence). The CDR3 DNA reads as TGTGCCAGCAGCTTAGCCGCGGCGGGTGTGTACGAGCAGTACTTC. It specifies CASSLAAAGVYEQYF.

This clonotype has more than one count but fewer than ten. J is TRBJ2-3 and V is TRBV20-1; 11 bases line up with TRBD2. The germline CDR1 and CDR2 sequences are DFQATT and SNEGSKA (reference sequence). Germline trimming cut 5 bases from V and 4 bases from J; bases unmatched to any gene: 5. The CDR3 runs to 14 residues. The CDR3 reads CSADSGGVADTQYF. CDR3 DNA sequence: TGCAGTGCTGATAGCGGGGGGGTTGCAGATACGCAGTATTTT.

This clonotype was detected many times. The V call is TRBV7-2, the J call TRBJ1-6; tentative D call: TRBD1 (6 bases). V gave up 1 base and J gave up 4 bases, with 17 bases separating them. CDR3 length: 18 amino acids. Germline V gives CDR1 SGHTA, CDR2 FQGNSA. CDR3 in amino acids: CASSLVRQGPSYNSPLHF. CDR3 DNA: TGTGCCAGCAGCTTAGTTAGGCAGGGGCCCTCGTATAATTCACCCCTCCACTTT.

This chain uses TRBV12-3 or TRBV12-4 with TRBJ1-4; maybe TRBD1 (6 bases). There are 14 residues in the CDR3. With 3 bases removed from V and 8 bases from J, the gap between germline ends came to 13 bases. DNA of the CDR3: TGTGCCAGCAGTTTGCGGCAGGGGATCGAAAAACTGTTTTTT. Translation gives CASSLRQGIEKLFF.